The 3 T cell receptor beta chains below were found in one sample sequenced in a study of T cells in Graves' hyperthyroidism and ophthalmopathy. Researchers amplified the TCR beta CDR3 regions from RNA transcripts. The HTBI primer set served for first-round RT-PCR of the TCR CDR3. MiXCR, run by TCRdb on the multiplex PCR reads, gives a single entry per CDR3 protein. Of about 400,000 distinct CDR3 sequences in the sample, around 14% were seen once. Sequenced material: blood. The receptor set was obtained from a woman in her 30s with Graves' hyperthyroidism.

This clonotype came up many times. In DNA form, the CDR3 reads TGTGCCAGCAGCTTAGGCCCAGACACTGAAGCTTTCTTT. Translated, it gives CASSLGPDTEAFF. The chain couples TRBV7-3 to TRBJ1-1; D unclear. In germline, CDR1 is SGHTA, CDR2 FQGTGA. The CDR3 loop spans 13 amino acids. Trimming pared 2 bases from V and 3 bases from J, leaving 7 bases between. Supplemented by reference TRBV7-3 and TRBJ1-1, the full variable domain reads GAGVSQTPSNKVTEKGKYVELRCDPISGHTALYWYRQSLGQGPEFLIYFQGTGAADDSGLPNDRFFAVRPEGSVSTLKIQRTERGDSAVYLCASSLGPDTEAFFGQGTRLTVV.

The CDR3 sequence is CASSHRTSGNNEQFF. CDR3 nucleotide sequence: TGTGCCAGCAGCCATAGGACTAGCGGTAACAATGAGCAGTTCTTC. The chain has TRBV7-6 and TRBJ2-1; TRBD2 aligns across 10 bases. The CDR3 has 15 residues. V lost 5 bases to trimming and J lost 5 bases; unmatched junction nucleotides: 6. Germline values: CDR1 SGHVS, CDR2 FNYEAQ.

This clonotype has more than one count but fewer than ten. The chain joins TRBV24-1 to TRBJ2-3, with D perhaps matching TRBD2 (5 bases). Trimming took 2 bases from V and 0 from J, leaving 14 bases between them. The length of the CDR3 is 17 residues. In germline, CDR1 is KGHDR, CDR2 SFDVKD. The CDR3 coding sequence is TGTGCCACCAGTGATTCCCCCGTACTAGTTAGCACAGATACGCAGTATTTT. Amino acids: CATSDSPVLVSTDTQYF.